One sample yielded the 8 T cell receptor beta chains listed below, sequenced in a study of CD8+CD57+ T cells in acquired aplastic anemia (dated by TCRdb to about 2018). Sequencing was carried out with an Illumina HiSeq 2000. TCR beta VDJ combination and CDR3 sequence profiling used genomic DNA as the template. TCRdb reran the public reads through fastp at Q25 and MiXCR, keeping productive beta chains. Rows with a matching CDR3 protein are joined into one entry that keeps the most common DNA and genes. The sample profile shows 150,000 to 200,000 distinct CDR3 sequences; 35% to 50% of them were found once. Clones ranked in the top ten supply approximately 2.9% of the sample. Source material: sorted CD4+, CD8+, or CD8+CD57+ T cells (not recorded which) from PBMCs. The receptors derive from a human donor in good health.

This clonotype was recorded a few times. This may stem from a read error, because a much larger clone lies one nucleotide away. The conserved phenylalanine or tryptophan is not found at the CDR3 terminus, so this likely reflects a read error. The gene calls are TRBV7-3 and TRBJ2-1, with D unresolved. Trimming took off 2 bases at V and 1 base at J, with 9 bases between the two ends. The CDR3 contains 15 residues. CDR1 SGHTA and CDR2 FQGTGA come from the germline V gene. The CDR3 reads CASSLGRRSYNEQFL. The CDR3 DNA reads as TGTGCCAGCAGCTTAGGACGTAGGTCCTACAATGAGCAGTTCCTC.

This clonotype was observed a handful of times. CDR3 in amino acids: CASSYQGANSPLHF. CDR3 DNA sequence: TGTGCCAGCAGTTACCAGGGGGCTAATTCACCCCTCCACTTT. J is TRBJ1-6 and V is TRBV6-2 or TRBV6-3; TRBD1 matches 8 bases. V shed 2 bases and J 6 bases; nucleotides not matched to a gene: 0. Germline V gene sequence: CDR1 MNHEY, CDR2 SVGEGT. The CDR3 loop spans 14 amino acids.

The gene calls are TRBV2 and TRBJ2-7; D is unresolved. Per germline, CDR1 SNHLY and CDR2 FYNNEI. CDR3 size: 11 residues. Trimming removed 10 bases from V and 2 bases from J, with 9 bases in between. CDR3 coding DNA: TGTGCCACCCTGGCAGCCTACGAGCAGTACTTC. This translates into CATLAAYEQYF. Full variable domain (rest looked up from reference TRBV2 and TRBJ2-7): EPEVTQTPSHQVTQMGQEVILRCVPISNHLYFYWYRQILGQKVEFLVSFYNNEISEKSEIFDDQFSVERPDGSNFTLKIRSTKLEDSAMYFCATLAAYEQYFGPGTRLTVT.

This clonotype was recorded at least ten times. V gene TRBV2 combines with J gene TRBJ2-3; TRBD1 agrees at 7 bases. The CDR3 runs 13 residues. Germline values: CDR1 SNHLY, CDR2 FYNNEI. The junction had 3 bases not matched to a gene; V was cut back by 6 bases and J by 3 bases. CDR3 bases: TGTGCCAGCAGCCGACAGGGTACAGATACGCAGTATTTT. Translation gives CASSRQGTDTQYF.

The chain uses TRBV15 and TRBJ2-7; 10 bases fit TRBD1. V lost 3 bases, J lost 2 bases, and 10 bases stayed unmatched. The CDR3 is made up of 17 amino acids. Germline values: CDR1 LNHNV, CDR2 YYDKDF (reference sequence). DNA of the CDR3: TGTGCCACCAGCAGCCCCGTCGACAGGGGGCCCACCTACGAGCAGTACTTC. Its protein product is CATSSPVDRGPTYEQYF.

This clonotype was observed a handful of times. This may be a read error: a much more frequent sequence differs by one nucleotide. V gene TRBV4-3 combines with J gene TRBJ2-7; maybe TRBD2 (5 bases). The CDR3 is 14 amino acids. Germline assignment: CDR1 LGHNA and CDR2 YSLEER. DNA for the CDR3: TGCGCCAGCAGCCAACTAGCCTACTCCTACGAGCTGTACTTC. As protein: CASSQLAYSYELYF.

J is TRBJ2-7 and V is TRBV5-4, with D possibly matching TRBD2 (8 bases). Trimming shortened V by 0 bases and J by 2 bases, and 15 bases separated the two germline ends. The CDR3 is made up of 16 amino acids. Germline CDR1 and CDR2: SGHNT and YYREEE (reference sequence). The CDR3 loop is CASSLEVGRGPYEQYF. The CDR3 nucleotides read TGTGCCAGCAGCTTGGAGGTCGGGAGGGGGCCCTACGAGCAGTACTTC.

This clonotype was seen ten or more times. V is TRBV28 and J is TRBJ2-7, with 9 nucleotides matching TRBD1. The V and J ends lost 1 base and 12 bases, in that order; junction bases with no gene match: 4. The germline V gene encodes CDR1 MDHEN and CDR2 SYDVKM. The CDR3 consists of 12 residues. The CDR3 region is CASSLLQGARYF. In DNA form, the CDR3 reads TGTGCCAGCAGTTTATTACAGGGGGCGCGGTACTTC.